This T cell receptor beta chain emerged from a study of blood T cell repertoires in COVID-19. On the study more broadly: From T cells, B-cell-depleted T cells, or PBMCs came the material, which was cDNA or gDNA.

The length of the CDR3 is 17 residues. Germline V gene sequence: CDR1 LGHNT, CDR2 FRNRAP. V lost 3 bases, J lost 6 bases, and 11 bases stayed unmatched. Libraries were prepared by immunoSEQ multiplex PCR; TCRdb keeps only in-frame clonotypes and omits some of them. Of 120,000 to 150,000 clones in the sample, roughly four fifths were seen once. Specimen: peripheral blood. This sequence joins TRBV12-5 and TRBJ2-3; TRBD2 aligns across 11 bases. The clonotype was recovered from a human donor with acute or convalescent COVID-19. The donor label of this sample is uncertain. DNA for the CDR3: TGTGCTAGTGGTTTTTCCGTAGCGGGAGGGACCAGGGATACGCAGTATTTT. This gives the protein CASGFSVAGGTRDTQYF.